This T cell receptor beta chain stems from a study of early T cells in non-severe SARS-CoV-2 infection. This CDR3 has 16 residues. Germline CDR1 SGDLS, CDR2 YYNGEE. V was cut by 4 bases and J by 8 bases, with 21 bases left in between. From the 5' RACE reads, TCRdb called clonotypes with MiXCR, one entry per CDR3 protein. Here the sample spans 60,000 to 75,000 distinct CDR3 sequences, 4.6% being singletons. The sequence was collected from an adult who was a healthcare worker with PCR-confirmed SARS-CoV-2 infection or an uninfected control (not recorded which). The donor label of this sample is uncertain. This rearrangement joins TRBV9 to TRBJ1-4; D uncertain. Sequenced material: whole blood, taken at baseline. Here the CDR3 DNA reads TGTGCCAGCAGCCCCGGGAGTAACGTTCTAGGGGAAAAACTGTTTTTT. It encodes CASSPGSNVLGEKLFF.